Given below is one TCR beta chain in context. Its antigen is unknown. Within one base of it there is no much larger clone, and no base qualities were kept. Donors were approximately 42 systemically healthy Caucasian individuals from Russia aged about 6 to 100 years. Each donor gave 8 to 10 milliliters of peripheral blood, collected into EDTA-treated Vacutainer tubes. Ficoll-Paque density-gradient centrifugation was used to isolate PBMCs, with at least 6.5 million per sample. Trizol reagent was used to extract total RNA from PBMCs, with at least 6 micrograms per sample. Naive CD45RAhigh/CD27high T cell percentages were measured by flow cytometry on a PBMC aliquot from every donor. Including cysteine and phenylalanine, the CDR3 has 11 amino acids. The only DNA kept is the CDR3, 33 bases in frame from the first base. In the germline V gene, CDR1 corresponds to MNHEY and CDR2 to SVGEGT. V and J are trimmed by 7 bases and 9 bases, and the gene matches miss 3 bases of the junction.

These data are taken from a study of blood T cells in healthy people across ages (dated by TCRdb to between 2015 and 2017). For context, the study as a whole: In model experiments, template switching captured roughly one uniquely barcoded TCR beta cDNA molecule for every two T cells. Using deep sequencing normalized with unique cDNA molecular identifiers, the study measured how TCR beta repertoire diversity changes with age. Using the same blood draw, the study looked at two additional independent replicas of 1 million unique cDNA reads for two donors, one aged 18 to 29 and the other aged 80 or older. To avoid experimental bias, donors of different ages were randomly spread across the sequencing lanes. Donors were grouped into four age groups: young (average 16 years), middle-aged (around 39), aged (roughly 67) and long-lived (about 89).

The receptor library was made with 5' RACE. The sequencer listed for this sample is Illumina HiSeq 2500. A second roughly 6 to 12 cycle PCR used a sample-barcoded 5' primer and a J-beta primer mix. A unique molecular identifier was introduced onto each TCR beta cDNA molecule by a template-switch 5' adaptor carrying 12 random nucleotides. Each sample yielded at least 3 million CDR3-containing paired-end reads. First-strand cDNA synthesis was performed from all RNA using the Mint cDNA synthesis kit, with priming by a TRBC-specific oligonucleotide. After uracil-DNA glycosylase treatment, a first 18-cycle PCR used universal primers M1SS and BC2_uni_R on all cDNA. The original methods were these. Normalization of each sample was performed by random selection of 1 million high-quality reads, each carrying a distinct molecular identifier. Instead of being binned into consensus sequences, reads that shared molecular identifiers were thrown out. MiTCR, set to a Q25 quality threshold and the strictest error-elimination algorithm, was used for CDR3 identification, clonotype clustering and error correction. A nonparametric unseen species model using Euler transformation provided a lower-bound estimate of total TCR beta diversity. TCRdb reran the public reads through fastp at Q25 and MiXCR, keeping productive beta chains. When rows share a CDR3 protein, they turn into one entry using the most common DNA and genes. The V and J calls here are based on TCRdb, not the publication. This sample comprises about 1,800,000 distinct CDR3 sequences, approximately 30% of them detected only once. The top ten constitute 6.5% to 8.5% of the sample.

Study-wide findings and limitations: There was a strong correlation between observed TCR beta diversity and the percentage of naive T cells measured by flow cytometry. Conclusive comparison of naive and antigen-experienced compartments was prevented by the profiling of bulk unsorted PBMCs. Estimates of total diversity based on one million sequenced T cells were considered lower bounds and underestimates. Compared with the aged group, more naive CD4+ T cells, fewer expanded clones and increased TCR diversity were shown by the long-lived group, suggesting age selection. Because the CMV infection status of the donors was unknown, age-related changes in expanded clonotypes may potentially have been confounded. Observed TCR beta diversity per million T cells fell roughly linearly with age, and a significant reduction was already apparent by age roughly 40.

The clonotype comes from a woman in her thirties in good health. The chain joins TRBV6-2 or TRBV6-3 to TRBJ2-1; 7 bases in the middle match TRBD1. The material sequenced was blood. The CDR3 loop reads CASTRGSEQFF. The DNA reads TGTGCCAGCACCAGGGGGTCTGAGCAGTTCTTC.